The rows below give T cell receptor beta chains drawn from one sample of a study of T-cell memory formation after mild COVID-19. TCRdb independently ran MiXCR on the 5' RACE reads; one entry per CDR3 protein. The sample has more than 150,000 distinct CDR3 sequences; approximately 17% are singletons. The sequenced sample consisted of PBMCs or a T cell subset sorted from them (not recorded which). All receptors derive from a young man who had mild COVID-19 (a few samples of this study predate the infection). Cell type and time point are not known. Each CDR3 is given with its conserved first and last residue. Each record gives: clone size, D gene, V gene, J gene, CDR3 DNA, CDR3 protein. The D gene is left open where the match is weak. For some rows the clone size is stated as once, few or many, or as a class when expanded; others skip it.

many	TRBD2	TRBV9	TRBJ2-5	TGTGCCAGCAGCGAGGGACTAGCCGTGACCCAGTACTTC	CASSEGLAVTQYF
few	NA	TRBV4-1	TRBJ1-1	TGCGCCAGCAGCCAAGTGGATTTGATAGTTTTCCGTCTGAACACTGAAGCTTTCTTT	CASSQVDLIVFRLNTEAFF
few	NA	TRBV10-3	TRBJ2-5	TGTGCCATCAGTGAGTCGACGGGGCGGGGGCCTGAGACCCAGTACTTC	CAISESTGRGPETQYF
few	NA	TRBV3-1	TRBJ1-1	TGTGCCAGCAGCCTTTTACCCAGGAACACTGAAGCTTTCTTT	CASSLLPRNTEAFF
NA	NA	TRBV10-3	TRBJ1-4	TGTGCCATCAGTCGAGGAGGGACGTTACGTGAAAAACTGTTTTTT	CAISRGGTLREKLFF
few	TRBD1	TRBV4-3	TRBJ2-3	TGCGCCAGCAGCCAACTTACCGGGACAGGGGTCACAGATACGCAGTATTTT	CASSQLTGTGVTDTQYF
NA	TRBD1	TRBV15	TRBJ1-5	TGTGCCACCAGCACAGGACAGGTCAACCTCAATCAGCCCCAGCATTTT	CATSTGQVNLNQPQHF
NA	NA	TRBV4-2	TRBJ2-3	TGTGCCAGCAGCCAAGGAGCAATGAGCACAGATACGCAGTATTTT	CASSQGAMSTDTQYF
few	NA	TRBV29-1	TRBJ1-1	TGCAGCGTCGACACTGAAGCTTTCTTT	CSVDTEAFF
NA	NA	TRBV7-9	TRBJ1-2	TGTGCCAGCAGCTTAGGAGACGCAGCTAACTATGGCTACACCTTC	CASSLGDAANYGYTF
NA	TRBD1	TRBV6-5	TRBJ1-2	TGTGCCAGCCGACCCCCGGGACAGTTCTATGGCTACACCTTC	CASRPPGQFYGYTF
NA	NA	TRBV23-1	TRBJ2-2	TGCGCCAGCAGTCAATTGGTGGCCGCCGGGGAGCTGTTTTTT	CASSQLVAAGELFF
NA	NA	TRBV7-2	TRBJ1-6	TGTGCCAGCAGCTTAGGGGACACCTATTCACCCCTCCACTTT	CASSLGDTYSPLHF
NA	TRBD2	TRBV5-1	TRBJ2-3	TGCGCCAGCAGCTTTTGGACTAGCGGTTACACAGATACGCAGTATTTT	CASSFWTSGYTDTQYF
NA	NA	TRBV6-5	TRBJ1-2	TGTGCCAGCAGTTACTCAGGGGGTGGCTACACCTTC	CASSYSGGGYTF
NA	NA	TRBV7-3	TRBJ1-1	TGTGCCAGCAGTCATCGGGCAGACTCGAACACTGAAGCTTTCTTT	CASSHRADSNTEAFF
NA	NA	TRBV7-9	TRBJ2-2	TGTGCCAGCAGCTTGGATACGAACACCGGGGAGCTGTTTTTT	CASSLDTNTGELFF
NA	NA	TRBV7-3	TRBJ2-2	TGTGCCAGCAGCTCCACAGGGGGACTAGGTCCCGGGGAGCTGTTTTTT	CASSSTGGLGPGELFF
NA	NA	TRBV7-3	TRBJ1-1	TGTGCCAGCAGCTTAAAAATAACGAACACTGAAGCTTTCTTT	CASSLKITNTEAFF
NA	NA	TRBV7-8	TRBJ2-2	TGTGCCAGCAGCTACCTCGCACAGGCGCCCACCGGGGAGCTGTTTTTT	CASSYLAQAPTGELFF
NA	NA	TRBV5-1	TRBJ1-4	TGCGCCAGCAGCAAAGGGGGAGGACTTAATGAAAAACTGTTTTTT	CASSKGGGLNEKLFF
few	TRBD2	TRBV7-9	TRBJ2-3	TGTGCCAGCAGCTTAGCACTAGCGGGTAGCACAGATACGCAGTATTTT	CASSLALAGSTDTQYF
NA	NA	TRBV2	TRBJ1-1	TGTGCCAGCATTGAGGTGGGTGGAACTGGCTTATACACTGAAGCTTTCTTT	CASIEVGGTGLYTEAFF
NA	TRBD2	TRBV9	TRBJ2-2	TGTGCCAGCATGCCGGGGGGGCCCACCGGGGAGCTGTTTTTT	CASMPGGPTGELFF
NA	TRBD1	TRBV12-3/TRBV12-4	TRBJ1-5	TGTGCCAGCAGTTCTCAGGGGGAGAGTCAGCCCCAGCATTTT	CASSSQGESQPQHF
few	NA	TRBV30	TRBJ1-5	TGTGCCTGGAAGGCGGGGGGACAACAGCCCCAGCATTTT	CAWKAGGQQPQHF
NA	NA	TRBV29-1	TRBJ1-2	TGCAGCGTTGAAGCGGGGCCTAACTATGGCTACACCTTC	CSVEAGPNYGYTF
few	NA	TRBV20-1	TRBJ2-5	TGCAGTGCTAGGGAGGAAAGCGCCCAAGAGACCCAGTACTTC	CSAREESAQETQYF
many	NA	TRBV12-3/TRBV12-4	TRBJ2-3	TGTGCCAGCAGTTTTCGGGATACGCAGTATTTT	CASSFRDTQYF
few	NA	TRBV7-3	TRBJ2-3	TGTGCCAGCAGCTTATCTCCAGCGAAAGATACGCAGTATTTT	CASSLSPAKDTQYF